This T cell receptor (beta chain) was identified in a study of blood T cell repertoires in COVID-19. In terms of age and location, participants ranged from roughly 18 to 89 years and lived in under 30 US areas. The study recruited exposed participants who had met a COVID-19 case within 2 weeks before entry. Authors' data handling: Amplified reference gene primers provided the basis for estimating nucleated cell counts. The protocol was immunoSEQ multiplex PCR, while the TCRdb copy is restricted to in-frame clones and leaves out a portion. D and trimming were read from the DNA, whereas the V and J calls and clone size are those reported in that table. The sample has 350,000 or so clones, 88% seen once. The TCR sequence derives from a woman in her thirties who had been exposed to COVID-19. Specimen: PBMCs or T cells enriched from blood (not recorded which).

This chain's CDR3 is CASSVGAQGNYGYTF. CDR3 sequence (DNA): TGTGCCAGCAGTGTTGGGGCCCAGGGTAACTATGGCTACACCTTC. The chain uses TRBV28 and TRBJ1-2, with D possibly being TRBD1 (5 bases). The CDR3 sequence is 15 residues long. Germline CDR1 reads MDHEN; CDR2 reads SYDVKM. V was trimmed by 5 bases and J by 1 base, leaving 14 bases between them.